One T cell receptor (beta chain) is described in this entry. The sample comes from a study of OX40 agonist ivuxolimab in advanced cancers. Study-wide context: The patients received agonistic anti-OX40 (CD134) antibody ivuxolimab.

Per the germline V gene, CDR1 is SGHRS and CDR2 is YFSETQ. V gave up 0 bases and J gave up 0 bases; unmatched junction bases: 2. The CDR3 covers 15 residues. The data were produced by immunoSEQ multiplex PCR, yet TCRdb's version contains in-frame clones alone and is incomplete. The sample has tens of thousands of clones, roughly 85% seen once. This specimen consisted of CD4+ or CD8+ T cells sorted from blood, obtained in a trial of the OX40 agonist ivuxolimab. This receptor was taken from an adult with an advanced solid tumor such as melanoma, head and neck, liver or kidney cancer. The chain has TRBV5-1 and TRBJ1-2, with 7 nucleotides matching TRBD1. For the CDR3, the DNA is TGCGCCAGCAGCTTGGGCAGGGGGTCTAACTATGGCTACACCTTC. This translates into CASSLGRGSNYGYTF. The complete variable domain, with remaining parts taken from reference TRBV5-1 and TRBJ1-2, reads KAGVTQTPRYLIKTRGQQVTLSCSPISGHRSVSWYQQTPGQGLQFLFEYFSETQRNKGNFPGRFSGRQFSNSRSEMNVSTLELGDSALYLCASSLGRGSNYGYTFGSGTRLTVV.